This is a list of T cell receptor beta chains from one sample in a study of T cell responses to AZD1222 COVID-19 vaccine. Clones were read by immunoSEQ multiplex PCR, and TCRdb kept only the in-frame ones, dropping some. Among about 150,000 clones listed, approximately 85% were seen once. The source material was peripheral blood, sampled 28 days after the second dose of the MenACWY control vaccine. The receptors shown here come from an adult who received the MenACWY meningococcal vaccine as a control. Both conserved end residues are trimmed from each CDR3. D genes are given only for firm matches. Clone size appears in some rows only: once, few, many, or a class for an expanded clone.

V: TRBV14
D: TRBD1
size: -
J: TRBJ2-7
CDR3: ASSQGSRGPLWLHYEQY

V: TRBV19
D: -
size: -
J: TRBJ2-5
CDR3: ASSISRLGETQY

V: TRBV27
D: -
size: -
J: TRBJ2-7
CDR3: ASSLSARGAYEQY

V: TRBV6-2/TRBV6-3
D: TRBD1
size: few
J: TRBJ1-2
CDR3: ASSYWGPARTGRT

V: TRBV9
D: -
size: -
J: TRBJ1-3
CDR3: ASSVAGQHGNTIY

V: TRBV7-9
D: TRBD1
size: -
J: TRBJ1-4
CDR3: ASSPGTGVNEKLF

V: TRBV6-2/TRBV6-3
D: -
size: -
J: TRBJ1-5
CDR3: ASSYGPEQPQH

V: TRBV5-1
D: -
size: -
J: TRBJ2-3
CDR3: ASSLEGGGTDTQY

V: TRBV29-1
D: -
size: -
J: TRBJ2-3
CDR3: SVGGTLGTDTQY

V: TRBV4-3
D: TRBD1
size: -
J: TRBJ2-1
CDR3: ASSQEPAGTGSYNEQF